The clone carrying this TCR beta chain came up many times. Its antigen is not identified. TCRdb redid the calling of the 5' RACE reads with MiXCR, one entry per CDR3 protein. The sample lists about 240,000 distinct CDR3 sequences; 8.6% were seen once. This record comes from a study of CD8 T cells in ankylosing spondylitis. Study conclusions and caveats: The clones that were linked to disease were reported to be significantly enriched in matched synovial fluid samples from ankylosing spondylitis patients.

The sequence was collected from a male donor with ankylosing spondylitis or in good health (not recorded which). The sample consisted of blood, either unsorted or a sorted T cell fraction (not recorded which).

CDR3: CATSERGRAADTQYF. In DNA, the CDR3 is TGTGCCACCAGTGAACGCGGGAGGGCCGCAGATACGCAGTATTTT. V and J are TRBV24-1 and TRBJ2-3; TRBD2 aligns across 9 bases. The CDR3 is 15 amino acids. The germline V gene has CDR1 KGHDR and CDR2 SFDVKD. The V gene end was trimmed by 4 bases and the J gene end by 4 bases; junction bases not matched to a gene: 5.